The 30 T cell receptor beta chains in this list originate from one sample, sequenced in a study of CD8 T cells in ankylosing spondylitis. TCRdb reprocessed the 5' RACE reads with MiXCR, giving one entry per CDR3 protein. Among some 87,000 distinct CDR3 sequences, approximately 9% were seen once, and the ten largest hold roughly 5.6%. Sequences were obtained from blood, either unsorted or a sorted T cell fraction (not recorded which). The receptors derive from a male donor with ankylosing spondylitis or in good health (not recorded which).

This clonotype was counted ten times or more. CDR3 sequence (DNA): TGTGCCAGCGGGCAGTACAATCTGGACTATGGCTACACCTTC. It encodes CASGQYNLDYGYTF. The chain is built from TRBV12-3 or TRBV12-4 and TRBJ1-2; D is uncertain. The CDR3 runs to 14 residues. V shed 8 bases and J shed 3 bases, with 16 bases lying between them.

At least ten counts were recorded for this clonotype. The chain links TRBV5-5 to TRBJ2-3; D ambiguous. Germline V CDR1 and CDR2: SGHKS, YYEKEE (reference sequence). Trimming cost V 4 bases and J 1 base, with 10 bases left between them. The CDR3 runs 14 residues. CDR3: CASSPGVRTDTQYF. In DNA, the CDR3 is TGTGCCAGCAGCCCCGGAGTCCGCACAGATACGCAGTATTTT.

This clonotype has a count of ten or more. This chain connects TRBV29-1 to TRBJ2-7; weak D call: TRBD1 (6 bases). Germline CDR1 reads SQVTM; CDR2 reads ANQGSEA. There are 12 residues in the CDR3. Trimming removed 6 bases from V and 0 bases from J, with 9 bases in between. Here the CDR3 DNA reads TGCAGCGTGGGCAGGGGCTCCTACGAGCAGTACTTC. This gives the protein CSVGRGSYEQYF.

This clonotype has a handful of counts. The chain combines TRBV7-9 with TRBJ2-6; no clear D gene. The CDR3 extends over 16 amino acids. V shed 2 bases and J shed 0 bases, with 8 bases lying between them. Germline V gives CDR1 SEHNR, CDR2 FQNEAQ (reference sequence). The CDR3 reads CASSLFASSGANVLTF. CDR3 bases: TGTGCCAGCAGCTTATTTGCGAGCTCTGGGGCCAACGTCCTGACTTTC. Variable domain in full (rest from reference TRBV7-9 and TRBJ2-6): DTGVSQNPRHKITKRGQNVTFRCDPISEHNRLYWYRQTLGQGPEFLTYFQNEAQLEKSRLLSDRFSAERPKGSFSTLEIQRTEQGDSAMYLCASSLFASSGANVLTFGAGSRLTVL.

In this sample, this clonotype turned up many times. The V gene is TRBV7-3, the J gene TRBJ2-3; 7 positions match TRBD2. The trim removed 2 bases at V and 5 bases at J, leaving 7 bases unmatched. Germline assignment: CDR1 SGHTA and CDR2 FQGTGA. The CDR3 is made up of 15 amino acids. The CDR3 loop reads CASSLGPGGLDTQYF. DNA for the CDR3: TGTGCCAGCAGCTTAGGACCGGGGGGTTTAGATACGCAGTATTTT.

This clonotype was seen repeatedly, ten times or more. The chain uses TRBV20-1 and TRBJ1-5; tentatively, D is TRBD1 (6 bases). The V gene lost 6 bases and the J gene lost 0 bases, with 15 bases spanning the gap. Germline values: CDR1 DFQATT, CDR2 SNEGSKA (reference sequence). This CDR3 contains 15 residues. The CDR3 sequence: CSALRGEYSNQPQHF. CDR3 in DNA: TGCAGTGCCCTAAGGGGGGAATATAGCAATCAGCCCCAGCATTTT.

Here the CDR3 DNA reads TGTGCCAGCCGTGCTTACGACCAAGAGACCCAGTACTTC. This sequence encodes CASRAYDQETQYF. J is TRBJ2-5 and V is TRBV6-1, with D unresolved. Per germline, CDR1 MNHNS and CDR2 SASEGT. V was shortened by 8 bases and J by 0 bases, with 10 bases between the two germline ends. The CDR3 extends over 13 amino acids.

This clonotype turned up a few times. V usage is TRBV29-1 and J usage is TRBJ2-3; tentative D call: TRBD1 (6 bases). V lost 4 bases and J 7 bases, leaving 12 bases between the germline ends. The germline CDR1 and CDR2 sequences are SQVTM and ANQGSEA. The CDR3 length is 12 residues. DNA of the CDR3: TGCAGCGTTGTGGGGGCAGGGTATACGCAGTATTTT. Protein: CSVVGAGYTQYF.

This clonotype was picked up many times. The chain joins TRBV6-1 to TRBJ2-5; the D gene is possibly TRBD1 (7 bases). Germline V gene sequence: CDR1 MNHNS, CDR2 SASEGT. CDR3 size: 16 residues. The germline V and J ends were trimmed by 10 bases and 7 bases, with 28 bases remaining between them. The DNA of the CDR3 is TGTGCCACCTTTCCCGGAGGGGGCAGCTTTCAGGGGACCCAGTACTTC. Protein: CATFPGGGSFQGTQYF.

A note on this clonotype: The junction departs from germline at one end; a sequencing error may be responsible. CDR3 coding DNA: TGTGCCAGCTCACCGGACAGGGACTATGACTACACCTTC. Translated: CASSPDRDYDYTF. This rearrangement joins TRBV18 to TRBJ1-2, with 8 bases matching TRBD1. Germline CDR1 is KGHSH and CDR2 is LQKENI. The CDR3 runs to 13 residues.

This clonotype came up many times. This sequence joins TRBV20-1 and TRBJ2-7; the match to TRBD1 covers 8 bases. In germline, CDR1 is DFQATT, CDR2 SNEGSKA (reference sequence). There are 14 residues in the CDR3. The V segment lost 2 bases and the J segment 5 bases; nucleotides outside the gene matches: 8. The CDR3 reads CSARPTDRGHEQYF. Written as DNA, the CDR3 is TGCAGTGCTAGACCAACCGACAGGGGCCACGAGCAGTACTTC.

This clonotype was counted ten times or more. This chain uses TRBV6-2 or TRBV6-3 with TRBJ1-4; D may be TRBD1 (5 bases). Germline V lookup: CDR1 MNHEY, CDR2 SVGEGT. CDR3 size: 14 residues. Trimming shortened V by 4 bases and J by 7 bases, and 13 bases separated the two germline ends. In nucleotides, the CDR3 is TGTGCCAGCAGTTCCGGACAAGTCGGTGAAAAACTGTTTTTT. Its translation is CASSSGQVGEKLFF.

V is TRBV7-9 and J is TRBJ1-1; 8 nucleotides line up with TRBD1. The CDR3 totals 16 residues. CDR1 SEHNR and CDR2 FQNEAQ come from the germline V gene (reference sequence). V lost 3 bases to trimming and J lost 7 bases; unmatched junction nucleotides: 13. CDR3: CASSLDKTGADIEAFF. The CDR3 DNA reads TGTGCCAGCAGCTTGGATAAGACAGGGGCCGACATTGAAGCTTTCTTT.

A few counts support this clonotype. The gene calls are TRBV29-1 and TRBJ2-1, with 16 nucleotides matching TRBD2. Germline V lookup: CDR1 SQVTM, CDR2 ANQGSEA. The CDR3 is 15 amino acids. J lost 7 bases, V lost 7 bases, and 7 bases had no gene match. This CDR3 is CSGGLAGGRSNEQFF. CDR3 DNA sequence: TGCAGCGGGGGACTAGCGGGGGGGCGAAGTAATGAGCAGTTCTTC.

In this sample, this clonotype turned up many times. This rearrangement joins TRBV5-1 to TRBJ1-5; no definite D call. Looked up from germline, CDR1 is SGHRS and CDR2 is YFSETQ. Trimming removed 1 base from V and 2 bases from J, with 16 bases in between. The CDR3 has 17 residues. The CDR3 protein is CASSLRPIGLGNQPQHF. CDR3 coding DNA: TGCGCCAGCAGCTTGCGGCCCATCGGTCTGGGCAATCAGCCCCAGCATTTT.

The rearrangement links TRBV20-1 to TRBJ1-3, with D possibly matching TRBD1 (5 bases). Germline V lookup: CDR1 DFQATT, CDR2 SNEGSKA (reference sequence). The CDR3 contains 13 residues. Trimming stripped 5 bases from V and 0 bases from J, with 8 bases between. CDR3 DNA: TGCAGTGCTTCGGGACTCTCTGGAAACACCATATATTTT. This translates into CSASGLSGNTIYF.

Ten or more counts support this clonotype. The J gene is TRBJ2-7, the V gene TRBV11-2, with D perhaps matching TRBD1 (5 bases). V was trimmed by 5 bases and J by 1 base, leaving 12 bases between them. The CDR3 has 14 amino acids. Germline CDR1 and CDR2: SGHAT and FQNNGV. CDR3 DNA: TGTGCCAGCAGCCCCGACAGCAAATCCTACGAGCAGTACTTC. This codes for CASSPDSKSYEQYF.

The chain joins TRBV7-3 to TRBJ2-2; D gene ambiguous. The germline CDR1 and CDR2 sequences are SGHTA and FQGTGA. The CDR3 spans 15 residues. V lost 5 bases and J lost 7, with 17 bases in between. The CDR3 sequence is CASSPLSGPIGELFF. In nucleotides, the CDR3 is TGTGCCAGCAGCCCGTTGTCAGGTCCCATCGGGGAGCTGTTTTTT.

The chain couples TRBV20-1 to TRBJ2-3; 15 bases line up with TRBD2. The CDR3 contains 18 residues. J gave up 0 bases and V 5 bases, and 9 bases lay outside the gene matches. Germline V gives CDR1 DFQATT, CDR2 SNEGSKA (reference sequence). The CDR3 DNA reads TGCAGTGCTGACGGACTAGCGGGGGGGATTACTAGCACAGATACGCAGTATTTT. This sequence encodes CSADGLAGGITSTDTQYF.

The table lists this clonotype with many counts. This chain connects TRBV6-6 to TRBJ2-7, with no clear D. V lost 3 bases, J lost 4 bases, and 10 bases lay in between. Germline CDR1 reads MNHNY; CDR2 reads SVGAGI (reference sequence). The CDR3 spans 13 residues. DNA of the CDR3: TGTGCCAGCAGTTATTCACAAAATTACGAGCAGTACTTC. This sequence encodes CASSYSQNYEQYF.

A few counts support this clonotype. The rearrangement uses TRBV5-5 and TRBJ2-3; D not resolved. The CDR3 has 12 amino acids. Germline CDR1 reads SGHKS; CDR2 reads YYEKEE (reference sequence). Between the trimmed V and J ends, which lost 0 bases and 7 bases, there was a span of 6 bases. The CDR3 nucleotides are TGTGCCAGCAGCTTGGAGCCAAATACGCAGTATTTT. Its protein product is CASSLEPNTQYF. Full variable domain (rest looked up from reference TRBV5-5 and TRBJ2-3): DAGVTQSPTHLIKTRGQQVTLRCSPISGHKSVSWYQQVLGQGPQFIFQYYEKEERGRGNFPDRFSARQFPNYSSELNVNALLLGDSALYLCASSLEPNTQYFGPGTRLTVL.

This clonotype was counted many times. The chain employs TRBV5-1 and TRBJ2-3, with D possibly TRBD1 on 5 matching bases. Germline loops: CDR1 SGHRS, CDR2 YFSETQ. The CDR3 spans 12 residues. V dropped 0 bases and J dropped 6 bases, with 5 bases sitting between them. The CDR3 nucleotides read TGCGCCAGCAGCTTGGAGGGGGATACGCAGTATTTT. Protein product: CASSLEGDTQYF.

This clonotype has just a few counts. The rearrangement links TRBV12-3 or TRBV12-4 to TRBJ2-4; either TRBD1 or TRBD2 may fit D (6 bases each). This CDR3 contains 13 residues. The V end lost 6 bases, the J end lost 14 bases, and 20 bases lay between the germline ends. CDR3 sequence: CASSSGDSRREYF. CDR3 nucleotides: TGTGCCAGCAGCTCAGGGGACTCTCGCCGGGAGTACTTC.

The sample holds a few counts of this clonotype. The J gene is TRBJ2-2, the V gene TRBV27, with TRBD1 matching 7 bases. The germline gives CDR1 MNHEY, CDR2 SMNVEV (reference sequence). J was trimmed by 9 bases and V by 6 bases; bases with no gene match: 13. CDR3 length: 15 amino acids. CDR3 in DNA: TGTGCCAGCAGCCCACAGGGGATTATTCTTCGGGAGCTGTTTTTT. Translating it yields CASSPQGIILRELFF.

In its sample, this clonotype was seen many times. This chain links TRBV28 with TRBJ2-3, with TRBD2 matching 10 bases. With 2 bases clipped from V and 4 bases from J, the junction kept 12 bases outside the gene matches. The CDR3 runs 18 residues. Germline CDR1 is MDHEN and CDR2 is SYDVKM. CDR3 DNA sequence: TGTGCCAGCAGTTTAAAAAGCGGGGGGGCCGAAGACCCAGATACGCAGTATTTT. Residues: CASSLKSGGAEDPDTQYF.

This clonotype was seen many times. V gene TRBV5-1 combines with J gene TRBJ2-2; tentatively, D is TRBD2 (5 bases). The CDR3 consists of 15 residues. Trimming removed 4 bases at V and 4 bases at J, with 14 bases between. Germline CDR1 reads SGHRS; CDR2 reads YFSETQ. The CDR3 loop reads CASSKEPGTTGELFF. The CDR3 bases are TGCGCCAGCAGCAAGGAACCGGGAACCACCGGGGAGCTGTTTTTT.

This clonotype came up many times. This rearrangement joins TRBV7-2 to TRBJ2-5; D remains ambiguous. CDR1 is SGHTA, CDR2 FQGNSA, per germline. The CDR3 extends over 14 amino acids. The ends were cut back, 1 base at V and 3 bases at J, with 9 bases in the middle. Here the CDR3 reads CASSLVAGEETQYF. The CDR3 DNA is TGTGCCAGCAGCTTAGTCGCTGGGGAAGAGACCCAGTACTTC. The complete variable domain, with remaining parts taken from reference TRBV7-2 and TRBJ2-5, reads GAGVSQSPSNKVTEKGKDVELRCDPISGHTALYWYRQSLGQGLEFLIYFQGNSAPDKSGLPSDRFSAERTGGSVSTLTIQRTQQEDSAVYLCASSLVAGEETQYFGPGTRLLVL.

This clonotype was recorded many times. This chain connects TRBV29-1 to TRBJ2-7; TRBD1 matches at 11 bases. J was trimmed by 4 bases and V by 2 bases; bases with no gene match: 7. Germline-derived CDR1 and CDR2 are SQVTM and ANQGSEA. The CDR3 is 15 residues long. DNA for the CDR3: TGCAGCGTTGAATATTTGGACAGGGGGCAGTACGAGCAGTACTTC. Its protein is CSVEYLDRGQYEQYF.

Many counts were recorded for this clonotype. CDR3 amino acids: CASSFAGAGANVLTF. In DNA form, the CDR3 reads TGTGCCAGCAGTTTTGCGGGTGCTGGGGCCAACGTCCTGACTTTC. The chain recombines TRBV28 with TRBJ2-6; a weak D match, TRBD2 (5 bases). The CDR3 is made up of 15 amino acids. Germline CDR1 MDHEN, CDR2 SYDVKM. V lost 3 bases to trimming and J lost 2 bases, with 8 bases between them.

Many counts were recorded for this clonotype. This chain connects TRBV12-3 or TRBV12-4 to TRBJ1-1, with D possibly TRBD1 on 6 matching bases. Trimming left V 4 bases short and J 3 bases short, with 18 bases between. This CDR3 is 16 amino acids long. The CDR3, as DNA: TGTGCCAGCAGTTCATCCAAAACAGGGACGGACACTGAAGCTTTCTTT. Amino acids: CASSSSKTGTDTEAFF.